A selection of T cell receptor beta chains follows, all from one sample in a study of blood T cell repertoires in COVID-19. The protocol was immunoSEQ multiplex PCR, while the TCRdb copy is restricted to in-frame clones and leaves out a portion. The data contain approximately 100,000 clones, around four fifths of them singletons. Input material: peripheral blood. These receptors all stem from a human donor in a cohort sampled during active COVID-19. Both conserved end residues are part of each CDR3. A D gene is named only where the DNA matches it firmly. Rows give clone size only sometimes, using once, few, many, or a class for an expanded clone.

DNA: TGTGCCAGCAGCCACCGACAGTTCGAGGGCTACACCTTC
CDR3: CASSHRQFEGYTF
D: -
V: TRBV6-5
size: -
J: TRBJ1-2

DNA: TGTGCCAGCAGCTTAAGCCGGACAGGGCGGTCCTACGAGCAGTACTTC
CDR3: CASSLSRTGRSYEQYF
D: TRBD1
V: TRBV11-2
size: -
J: TRBJ2-7

DNA: TGTGCCACGTCCCTAGCGGGGGGGCTTGGAGATACGCAGTATTTT
CDR3: CATSLAGGLGDTQYF
D: TRBD2
V: TRBV5-4
size: -
J: TRBJ2-3

DNA: TGTGCCAGCAGCCCATCGGGACATCAATCCTACGAGCAGTACTTC
CDR3: CASSPSGHQSYEQYF
D: -
V: TRBV7-9
size: -
J: TRBJ2-7

DNA: TGTGCCAGCAGCCAACTCAGCAGGGGGTCCGGCTACACCTTC
CDR3: CASSQLSRGSGYTF
D: TRBD1
V: TRBV14
size: few
J: TRBJ1-2

DNA: TGTGCCAGCAGTTATGGGACAGGACCCACAGATACGCAGTATTTT
CDR3: CASSYGTGPTDTQYF
D: TRBD1
V: TRBV6-2/TRBV6-3
size: once
J: TRBJ2-3

DNA: TGTGCCAGTAGCCCAGGGACAGTTAAGAACACCGGGGAGCTGTTTTTT
CDR3: CASSPGTVKNTGELFF
D: TRBD1
V: TRBV19
size: -
J: TRBJ2-2

DNA: TGTGCCAGCACCTCCGCTCCCGCGGGGAACACTGAAGCTTTCTTT
CDR3: CASTSAPAGNTEAFF
D: -
V: TRBV27
size: few
J: TRBJ1-1

DNA: TGCAGCGTTGGCTTAGGGACTGGAAGTACGCAGTATTTT
CDR3: CSVGLGTGSTQYF
D: -
V: TRBV29-1
size: few
J: TRBJ2-3

DNA: TGCAGCGTTGCAAGGCAGGGGGGCCACGAGCAGTACTTC
CDR3: CSVARQGGHEQYF
D: -
V: TRBV29-1
size: -
J: TRBJ2-7

DNA: TGTGCCAGCTCCCCCGGGACAGGGGCTCTCGCCGGGCCCCAGCATTTT
CDR3: CASSPGTGALAGPQHF
D: TRBD1
V: TRBV18
size: -
J: TRBJ1-5

DNA: TGTGCCACCAGTGACAACAGGGGTGGCTACACCTTC
CDR3: CATSDNRGGYTF
D: TRBD1
V: TRBV24-1
size: -
J: TRBJ1-2

DNA: TGTGCCAGCAGTGTGTCCAGGGACTATGGCTACACCTTC
CDR3: CASSVSRDYGYTF
D: -
V: TRBV2
size: once
J: TRBJ1-2

DNA: TGTGCCAGCAGCTTAGTAGCGGGGGTGGAGACCCAGTACTTC
CDR3: CASSLVAGVETQYF
D: TRBD2
V: TRBV7-2
size: -
J: TRBJ2-5

DNA: TGCGCCAGCAGCACAGGGACAGGGGATGGCTACACCTTC
CDR3: CASSTGTGDGYTF
D: TRBD1
V: TRBV5-1
size: -
J: TRBJ1-2

DNA: TGCGCCAGCAGCTTGTTGACTAGCGGGGGGAATGAGCAGTTCTTC
CDR3: CASSLLTSGGNEQFF
D: TRBD2
V: TRBV5-1
size: -
J: TRBJ2-1

DNA: TGTGCCAGCAGTGACCGGGACAGGTCCCTCCTTAATTCACCCCTCCACTTT
CDR3: CASSDRDRSLLNSPLHF
D: TRBD1
V: TRBV6-1
size: -
J: TRBJ1-6

DNA: TGTGCCAGCAGCTTCCAGGGCCCCGGGACCCAGTACTTC
CDR3: CASSFQGPGTQYF
D: -
V: TRBV5-6
size: few
J: TRBJ2-5

DNA: TGTGCCAGCAGTTTCAGACAGGGGGGGTCCGGGGAGCTGTTTTTT
CDR3: CASSFRQGGSGELFF
D: TRBD1
V: TRBV6-5
size: -
J: TRBJ2-2

DNA: TGTGCCAGCAGCCTCTCGACCCAGGGGACGCCTGAAGCTTTCTTT
CDR3: CASSLSTQGTPEAFF
D: -
V: TRBV3-1/TRBV3-2
size: -
J: TRBJ1-1

DNA: TGTGCCAGCAGTGAACTGACAGATACGCAGTATTTT
CDR3: CASSELTDTQYF
D: -
V: TRBV2
size: -
J: TRBJ2-3

DNA: TGTGCCACCAACGACCCGGGACTACCGTACAATGAGCAGTTCTTC
CDR3: CATNDPGLPYNEQFF
D: TRBD2
V: TRBV19
size: -
J: TRBJ2-1

DNA: TGTGCCAGTAGTATAGGCCCGGGACAGGAGATTAGTGGCTACACCTTC
CDR3: CASSIGPGQEISGYTF
D: TRBD1
V: TRBV19
size: -
J: TRBJ1-2

DNA: TGCGCCAGCAGCCCCTCCCCGGGACAAGAGACCCAGTACTTC
CDR3: CASSPSPGQETQYF
D: -
V: TRBV4-1
size: -
J: TRBJ2-5

DNA: TGTGCCAGCAGCTCGGGCGGGTCTAACTATGGCTACACCTTC
CDR3: CASSSGGSNYGYTF
D: -
V: TRBV14
size: -
J: TRBJ1-2

DNA: TGTGCTAGTGGCCCCGGACAGAACACTGAAGCTTTCTTT
CDR3: CASGPGQNTEAFF
D: -
V: TRBV12-5
size: -
J: TRBJ1-1

DNA: TGTGCCAGTAGTATCCGGGGTCGTTTATCTGAAGCTTTCTTT
CDR3: CASSIRGRLSEAFF
D: -
V: TRBV19
size: -
J: TRBJ1-1

DNA: TGTGCCAGCAGCTTTCCCAGCTACGAGCAGTACTTC
CDR3: CASSFPSYEQYF
D: -
V: TRBV7-3
size: -
J: TRBJ2-7

DNA: TGTGCCAGTAGGACAGGGGGCATTAATGAAAAACTGTTTTTT
CDR3: CASRTGGINEKLFF
D: TRBD1
V: TRBV19
size: -
J: TRBJ1-4

DNA: TGTGCCAGCAGTCGGGGGACAGTGAGCGACTATAATTCACCCCTCCACTTT
CDR3: CASSRGTVSDYNSPLHF
D: TRBD1
V: TRBV27
size: -
J: TRBJ1-6

DNA: TGTGCCAGCAGCCCCACCCGTCCCCTATCAACTAATGAAAAACTGTTTTTT
CDR3: CASSPTRPLSTNEKLFF
D: -
V: TRBV7-6
size: -
J: TRBJ1-4

DNA: TGTGCCATCAGTGAATGGAGGAGCTCCTACGAGCAGTACTTC
CDR3: CAISEWRSSYEQYF
D: -
V: TRBV10-3
size: -
J: TRBJ2-7

DNA: TGTGCCAGCAGCTCCACTAGCGGACCTTACAATGAGCAGTTCTTC
CDR3: CASSSTSGPYNEQFF
D: TRBD2
V: TRBV7-3
size: -
J: TRBJ2-1

DNA: TGTGCCAGCTCACCAGTCGGCGGGACCAATCCCTACGAGCAGTACTTC
CDR3: CASSPVGGTNPYEQYF
D: -
V: TRBV18
size: -
J: TRBJ2-7

DNA: TGTGCCAGCAGCCGAACACCTAACACTGAAGCTTTCTTT
CDR3: CASSRTPNTEAFF
D: -
V: TRBV5-4
size: -
J: TRBJ1-1

DNA: TGTGCCAGCAGCTTAGAGCAGCTGGGAGGTGGCTACACCTTC
CDR3: CASSLEQLGGGYTF
D: -
V: TRBV7-2
size: -
J: TRBJ1-2

DNA: TGTGCCAGCAGACCCACTATCCGGGGGTACTACAATGAGCAGTTCTTC
CDR3: CASRPTIRGYYNEQFF
D: -
V: TRBV27
size: -
J: TRBJ2-1

DNA: TGTGCCAGTAGTATAGCGGGCCTAGCGGGGTGGGAGACCCAGTACTTC
CDR3: CASSIAGLAGWETQYF
D: TRBD2
V: TRBV19
size: -
J: TRBJ2-5

DNA: TGTGCCAGCAGTGGACTAGCGGGGGGGAACACCGGGGAGCTGTTTTTT
CDR3: CASSGLAGGNTGELFF
D: TRBD2
V: TRBV2
size: -
J: TRBJ2-2

DNA: TGTGCCAGCAGCTCCGCGGGGGGAGAGACCCAGTACTTC
CDR3: CASSSAGGETQYF
D: TRBD2
V: TRBV7-3
size: -
J: TRBJ2-5

DNA: TGTGCCAGCGAAGGGGGGGGTGGCTACAATGAGCAGTTCTTC
CDR3: CASEGGGGYNEQFF
D: -
V: TRBV2
size: -
J: TRBJ2-1

DNA: TGTGCCAGCAGCCAGAACCCTAACTATGGCTACACCTTC
CDR3: CASSQNPNYGYTF
D: -
V: TRBV6-5
size: once
J: TRBJ1-2

DNA: TGCAGTGCTAGTGGTACCCGACAGGGATATTACGAGCAGTACTTC
CDR3: CSASGTRQGYYEQYF
D: TRBD1
V: TRBV20-1
size: -
J: TRBJ2-7

DNA: TGCGCCAGCAGCCCCGGGTGGGGGGGCCAAGAGACCCAGTACTTC
CDR3: CASSPGWGGQETQYF
D: TRBD2
V: TRBV5-1
size: once
J: TRBJ2-5

DNA: TGTGCCAGCAGCTTAGTGCGGCGCGGAGCCAATCAGCCCCAGCATTTT
CDR3: CASSLVRRGANQPQHF
D: -
V: TRBV7-9
size: once
J: TRBJ1-5

DNA: TGTGCCAGCAGCGGAATGCCCGGACCCCGGGGGTTGGCTTTCTTT
CDR3: CASSGMPGPRGLAFF
D: -
V: TRBV27
size: -
J: TRBJ1-1

DNA: TGTGCCAGCAGCTCCCGGGACAGCAATTCACCCCTCCACTTT
CDR3: CASSSRDSNSPLHF
D: TRBD1
V: TRBV5-5
size: -
J: TRBJ1-6

DNA: TGTGCCAGCAGCGCCCGACAGAGCACCGGGGAGCTGTTTTTT
CDR3: CASSARQSTGELFF
D: -
V: TRBV9
size: -
J: TRBJ2-2

DNA: TGTGCCAGCAGCAGACGGGAGTTCTATGGCTACACCTTC
CDR3: CASSRREFYGYTF
D: -
V: TRBV14
size: -
J: TRBJ1-2

DNA: TGTGCCAGCAGCTCCAATAGCGGGGGGCCAAACACCGGGGAGCTGTTTTTT
CDR3: CASSSNSGGPNTGELFF
D: TRBD2
V: TRBV5-5
size: few
J: TRBJ2-2

DNA: TGTGCCAGTAGTAGTGAGCGGGGGGGAGCCTACGAGCAGTACTTC
CDR3: CASSSERGGAYEQYF
D: TRBD2
V: TRBV19
size: -
J: TRBJ2-7